This T cell receptor (beta chain) was documented in a study of T cell responses to AZD1222 COVID-19 vaccine (dated by TCRdb to the early 2020s). Context from the whole study: AZD1222 recipients whose second dose came at about 4 weeks and those whose second dose came at about 12 weeks were combined into one group, since spike-specific TCR depth and breadth did not differ between the two schedules. A total of 240 or so trial participants underwent TCR sequencing, of whom 200 to 220 had received two doses of AZD1222 and about 25 had received two doses of the MenACWY control vaccine. Trial participants were enrolled by age into subgroups of 18-55, 56-69 and 70-plus years, and roughly 150, 30 and 60 TCR-sequenced participants, respectively, were included in these subgroups.

The CDR3 regions of human TCRbeta chains were analyzed by immunosequencing. The authors processed their data as follows. TCRs in the repertoires were compared against a reference library of SARS-CoV-2-specific TCRs that had been generated with the MIRA antigen-specificity platform. Breadth was defined as the fraction of unique TCRs that were SARS-CoV-2-associated. Depth was defined as the fraction of total T cells that were SARS-CoV-2-associated. Using the MIRA data, every spike-specific TCR was mapped to the spike region that the TCR reacted to and assigned to either a CD4 or a CD8 class. Log10-transformed breadth and depth values were compared by one-way ANOVA with Sidak's multiple comparisons tests. TCRdb retrieved this table from immuneACCESS and kept in-frame rearrangements only. Not all clones are present; in checked studies, unresolved V genes account for under half, and no reason is known for the remainder. The D gene and trimming were derived from the DNA, and the V and J assignments and clone size from that table. This sample lists fewer than 130,000 clones; about 88% were detected once. The ten largest make up over 1.5% of the sample.

Turning to this clone: Its target antigen remains unknown. No clone much larger than this one lies a single base away; base qualities are absent.

V gives up 2 bases and J gives up 2 bases, and the segment between their germline ends measures 19 bases. The CDR3 measures 17 amino acids from cysteine to phenylalanine. Kept here is only the CDR3 DNA, which spans 51 bases and is read in frame from base 1. The germline V gene yields KGHSH for CDR1 and LQKENI for CDR2. Reading the label with the study, this specimen's time point is: baseline before first vaccination. Samples from vaccinated people were obtained from the UK trials COV001 and COV002, which included a single-blind randomized controlled phase 2/3 trial of AZD1222 (ChAdOx1 nCoV-19) in healthy adults. For TCRbeta chain sequencing, PBMC samples were collected from trial participants at day 0 and at day 28 after the second dose. The investigation overall reported the following: Because no samples from the day 14 peak response were available, repertoires could be characterized only after the peak T cell response. Most participants were white British and females outnumbered males, and the authors suggested that clonal diversity may have been underestimated. Reportedly, almost half of the unique spike-specific TCRs recognized epitopes lying outside the regions that are mutated in the B.1.351 and B.1.1.7 variants. Spike-specific TCR breadth and depth rose significantly after two AZD1222 doses compared with day 0 and with MenACWY recipients. The whole spike protein was spanned by vaccine-associated CD4 TCRs, and dominant responses were seen in regions 160-218 and 743-854. In the small 56-69-year group, the increase in depth fell short of significance, most likely because of low power. Conclusions about previously exposed vaccinees were limited because only six or seven AZD1222 recipients were SARS-CoV-2 seropositive at baseline.

Sample: peripheral blood, taken on day 0 of AZD1222 vaccination. Rearrangement joined TRBV18 to TRBJ2-7; the D gene is perhaps TRBD2, on 6 matching bases. This sequence was found in an adult in good health. For the CDR3, the sequence is CASSPGPGDSDPYEQYF. The sequenced DNA is TGTGCCAGCTCACCAGGGCCCGGGGACTCGGATCCCTACGAGCAGTACTTC.